These 5 T cell receptor beta chains were sequenced from one sample in a study of shared clonotypes between healthy human individuals. Assay: immunoSEQ multiplex PCR; the TCRdb copy retains only in-frame clones and omits some. The sample has about 2.4 million clones; roughly 93% are singletons. The sequenced material came from naive CD4+ T cells from PBMCs. Subset of the sample: CD45RA+ positively selected. These receptors were taken from a man aged 18 to 30 in good health. Some clones in this sample may be carry-over from other donors' samples.

The gene calls are TRBV2 and TRBJ1-2; the D is unclear. The germline V and J ends were trimmed by 6 bases and 4 bases, with 15 bases remaining between them. The CDR3 spans 14 residues. The germline V gene encodes CDR1 SNHLY and CDR2 FYNNEI. CDR3 nucleotide sequence: TGTGCCAGCAGAGGGCTGGGGATAAGCTATGGCTACACCTTC. As protein: CASRGLGISYGYTF.

The chain employs TRBV7-9 and TRBJ2-1, with TRBD2 matching over 10 bases. This CDR3 comprises 17 residues. The V and J ends lost 5 bases and 7 bases, in that order; junction bases with no gene match: 14. Per germline, CDR1 SEHNR and CDR2 FQNEAQ (reference sequence). The CDR3: CASSPGLAARWGNEQFF. CDR3 sequence (DNA): TGTGCCAGCAGCCCCGGACTAGCGGCCCGCTGGGGGAATGAGCAGTTCTTC.

The chain recombines TRBV7-3 with TRBJ2-5; D is tentatively TRBD1 or TRBD2 (5 bases each). This CDR3 has 16 amino acids. Trimming took 2 bases from V and 5 from J, leaving 18 bases between them. CDR1 SGHTA and CDR2 FQGTGA come from the germline V gene. This chain's CDR3 is CASSLYGAGSWETQYF. In DNA, the CDR3 is TGTGCCAGCAGCTTATACGGGGCCGGGTCGTGGGAGACCCAGTACTTC.

V usage is TRBV7-2 and J usage is TRBJ2-7; 12 bases fit TRBD2. The junction had 7 bases not matched to a gene; V was cut back by 6 bases and J by 4 bases. The CDR3 runs 15 residues. Germline V CDR1 and CDR2: SGHTA, FQGNSA. The chain's CDR3 is CASRQGLAGYYEQYF. The CDR3 DNA reads as TGTGCCAGCAGACAAGGACTAGCGGGATATTACGAGCAGTACTTC.

The rearrangement joins TRBV7-3 to TRBJ1-1; D may be TRBD1 (6 bases). V dropped 0 bases and J dropped 1 base, with 9 bases sitting between them. Germline V gene lookup returns CDR1 SGHTA and CDR2 FQGTGA. The CDR3 runs 15 residues. The CDR3 DNA reads as TGTGCCAGCAGCTTAACCGCGACAGGGAACACTGAAGCTTTCTTT. Amino acid sequence: CASSLTATGNTEAFF.